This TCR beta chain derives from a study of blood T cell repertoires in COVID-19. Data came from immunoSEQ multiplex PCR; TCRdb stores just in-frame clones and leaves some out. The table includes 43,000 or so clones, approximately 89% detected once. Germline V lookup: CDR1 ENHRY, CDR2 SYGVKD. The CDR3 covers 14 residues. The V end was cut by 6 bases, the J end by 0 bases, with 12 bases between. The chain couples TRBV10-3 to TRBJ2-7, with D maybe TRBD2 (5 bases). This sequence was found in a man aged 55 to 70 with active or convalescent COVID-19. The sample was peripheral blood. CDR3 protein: CAIRGDRYSYEQYF. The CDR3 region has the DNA TGTGCCATCAGGGGAGATCGGTACTCCTACGAGCAGTACTTC.